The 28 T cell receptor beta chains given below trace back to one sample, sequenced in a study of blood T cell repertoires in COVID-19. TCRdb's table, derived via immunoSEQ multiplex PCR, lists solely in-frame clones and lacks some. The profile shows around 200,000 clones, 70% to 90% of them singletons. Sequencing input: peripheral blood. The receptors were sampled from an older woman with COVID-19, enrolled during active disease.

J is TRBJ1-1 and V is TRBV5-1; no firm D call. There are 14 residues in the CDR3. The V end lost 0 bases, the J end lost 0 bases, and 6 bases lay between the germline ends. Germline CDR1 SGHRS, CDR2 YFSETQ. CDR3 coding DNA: TGCGCCAGCAGCTTGGCAGGTATGAACACTGAAGCTTTCTTT. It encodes CASSLAGMNTEAFF.

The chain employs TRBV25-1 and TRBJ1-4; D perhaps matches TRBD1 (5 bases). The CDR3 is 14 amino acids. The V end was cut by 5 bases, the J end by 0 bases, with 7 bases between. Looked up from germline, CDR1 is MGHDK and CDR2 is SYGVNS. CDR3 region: CASSQGPTNEKLFF. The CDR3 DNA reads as TGTGCCAGCAGTCAGGGTCCAACTAATGAAAAACTGTTTTTT.

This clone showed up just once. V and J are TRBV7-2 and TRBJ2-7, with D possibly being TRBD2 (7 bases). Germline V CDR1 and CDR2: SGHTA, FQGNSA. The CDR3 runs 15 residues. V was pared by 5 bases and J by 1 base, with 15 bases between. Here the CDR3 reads CASSLPGGSSYEQYF. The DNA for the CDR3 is TGTGCCAGCAGCCTCCCGGGGGGCAGTTCCTACGAGCAGTACTTC.

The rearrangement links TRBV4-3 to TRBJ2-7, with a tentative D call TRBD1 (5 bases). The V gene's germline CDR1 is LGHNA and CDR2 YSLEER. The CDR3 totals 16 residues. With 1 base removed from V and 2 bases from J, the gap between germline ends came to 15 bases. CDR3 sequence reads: CASSQARQGSTYEQYF. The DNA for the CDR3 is TGCGCCAGCAGCCAAGCCCGCCAGGGTTCGACCTACGAGCAGTACTTC.

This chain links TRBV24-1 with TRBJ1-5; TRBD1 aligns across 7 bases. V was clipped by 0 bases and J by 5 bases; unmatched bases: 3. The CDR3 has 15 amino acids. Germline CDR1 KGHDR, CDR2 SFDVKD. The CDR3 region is CATSDLGGGDQPQHF. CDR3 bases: TGTGCCACCAGTGATTTGGGAGGGGGCGATCAGCCCCAGCATTTT.

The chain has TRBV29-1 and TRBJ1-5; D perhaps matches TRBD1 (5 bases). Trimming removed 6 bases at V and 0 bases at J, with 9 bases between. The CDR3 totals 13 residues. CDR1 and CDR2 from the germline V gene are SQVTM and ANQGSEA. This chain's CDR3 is CSVSTDSNQPQHF. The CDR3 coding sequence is TGCAGCGTCTCGACAGATAGCAATCAGCCCCAGCATTTT.

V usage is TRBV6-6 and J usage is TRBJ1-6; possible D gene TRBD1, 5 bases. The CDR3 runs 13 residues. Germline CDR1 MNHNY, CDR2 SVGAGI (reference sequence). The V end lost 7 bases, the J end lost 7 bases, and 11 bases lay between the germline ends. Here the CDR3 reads CASTKTENSPLHF. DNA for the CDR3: TGTGCCAGCACCAAGACAGAGAATTCACCCCTCCACTTT.

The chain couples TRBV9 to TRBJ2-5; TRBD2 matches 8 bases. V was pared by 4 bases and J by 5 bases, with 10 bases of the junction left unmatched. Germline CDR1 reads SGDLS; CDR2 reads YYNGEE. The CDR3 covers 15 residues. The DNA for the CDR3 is TGTGCCAGCAGCCCGGGGGGGGGCGCCGGGGAGACCCAGTACTTC. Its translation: CASSPGGGAGETQYF.

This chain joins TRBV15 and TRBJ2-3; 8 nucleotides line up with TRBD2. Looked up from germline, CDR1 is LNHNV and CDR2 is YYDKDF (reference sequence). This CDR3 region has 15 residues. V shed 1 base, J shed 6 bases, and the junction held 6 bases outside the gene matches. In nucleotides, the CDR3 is TGTGCCACCAGCAGAGCAGGGGCTAGCGGGGATACGCAGTATTTT. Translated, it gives CATSRAGASGDTQYF.

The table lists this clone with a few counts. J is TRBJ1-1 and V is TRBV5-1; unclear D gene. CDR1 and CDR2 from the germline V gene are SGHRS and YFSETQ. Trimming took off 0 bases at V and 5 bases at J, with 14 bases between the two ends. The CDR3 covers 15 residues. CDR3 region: CASSLVRGGETEAFF. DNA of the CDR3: TGCGCCAGCAGCTTGGTACGGGGTGGAGAAACTGAAGCTTTCTTT.

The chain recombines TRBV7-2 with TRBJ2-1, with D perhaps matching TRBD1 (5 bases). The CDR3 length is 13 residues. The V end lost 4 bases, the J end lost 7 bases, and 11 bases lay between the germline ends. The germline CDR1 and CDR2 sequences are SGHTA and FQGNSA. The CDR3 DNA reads TGTGCCAGCAGCTCAGACTCAGGGAATGAGCAGTTCTTC. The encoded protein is CASSSDSGNEQFF.

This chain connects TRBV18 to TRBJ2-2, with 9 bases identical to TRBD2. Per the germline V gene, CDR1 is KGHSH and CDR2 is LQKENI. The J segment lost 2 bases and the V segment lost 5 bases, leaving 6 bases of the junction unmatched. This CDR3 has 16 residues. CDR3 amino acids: CASSTTSGGNTGELFF. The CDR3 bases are TGTGCCAGCTCAACGACTAGCGGAGGTAACACCGGGGAGCTGTTTTTT. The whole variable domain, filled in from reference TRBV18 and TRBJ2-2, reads NAGVMQNPRHLVRRRGQEARLRCSPMKGHSHVYWYRQLPEEGLKFMVYLQKENIIDESGMPKERFSAEFPKEGPSILRIQQVVRGDSAAYFCASSTTSGGNTGELFFGEGSRLTVL.

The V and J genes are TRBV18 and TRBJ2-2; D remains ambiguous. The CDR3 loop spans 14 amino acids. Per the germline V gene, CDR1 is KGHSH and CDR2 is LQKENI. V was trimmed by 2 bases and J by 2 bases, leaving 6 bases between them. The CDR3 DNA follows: TGTGCCAGCTCACCAGGGCCTAACACCGGGGAGCTGTTTTTT. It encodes CASSPGPNTGELFF. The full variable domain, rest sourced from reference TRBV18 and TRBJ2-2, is NAGVMQNPRHLVRRRGQEARLRCSPMKGHSHVYWYRQLPEEGLKFMVYLQKENIIDESGMPKERFSAEFPKEGPSILRIQQVVRGDSAAYFCASSPGPNTGELFFGEGSRLTVL.

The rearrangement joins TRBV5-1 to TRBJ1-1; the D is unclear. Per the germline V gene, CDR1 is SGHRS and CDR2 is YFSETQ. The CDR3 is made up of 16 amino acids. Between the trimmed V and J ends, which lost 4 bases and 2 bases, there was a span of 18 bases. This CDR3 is CASSPTGGRPNTEAFF. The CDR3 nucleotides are TGCGCCAGCAGCCCAACCGGAGGACGCCCTAACACTGAAGCTTTCTTT.

The CDR3 DNA reads as TGTGCCAGCAGCGTAGGGTTAAGGGGGCCAGATACGCAGTATTTT. Protein product: CASSVGLRGPDTQYF. This sequence joins TRBV9 and TRBJ2-3; 7 nucleotides match TRBD1. This CDR3 has 15 residues. Per germline, CDR1 SGDLS and CDR2 YYNGEE. V lost 0 bases, J lost 4 bases, and 5 bases stayed unmatched.

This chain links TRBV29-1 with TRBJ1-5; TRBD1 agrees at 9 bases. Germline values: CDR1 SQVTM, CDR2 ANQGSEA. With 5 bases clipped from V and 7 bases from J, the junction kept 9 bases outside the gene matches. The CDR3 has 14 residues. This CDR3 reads CSVQGQGSEQPQHF. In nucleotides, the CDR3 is TGCAGCGTTCAGGGACAGGGCAGTGAACAGCCCCAGCATTTT.

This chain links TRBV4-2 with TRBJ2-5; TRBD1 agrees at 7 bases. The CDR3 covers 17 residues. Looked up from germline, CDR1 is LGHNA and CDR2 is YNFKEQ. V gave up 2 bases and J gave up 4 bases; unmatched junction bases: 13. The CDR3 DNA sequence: TGTGCCAGCAGCCAAAGATTATCCGGGACAGTGTTAGAGACCCAGTACTTC. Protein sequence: CASSQRLSGTVLETQYF.

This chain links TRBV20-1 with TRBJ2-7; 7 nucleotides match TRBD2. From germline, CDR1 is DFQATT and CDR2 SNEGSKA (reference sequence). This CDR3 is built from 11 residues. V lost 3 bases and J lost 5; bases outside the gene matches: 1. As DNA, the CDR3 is TGCAGTGCTAGCGGGGGGAACGAGCAGTACTTC. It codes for CSASGGNEQYF.

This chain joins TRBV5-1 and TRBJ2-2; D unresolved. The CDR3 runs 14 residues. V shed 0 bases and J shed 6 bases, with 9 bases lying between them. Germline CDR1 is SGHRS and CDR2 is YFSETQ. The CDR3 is CASSLALGAGELFF. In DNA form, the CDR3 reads TGCGCCAGCAGCTTGGCCTTAGGAGCCGGGGAGCTGTTTTTT.

The CDR3 DNA reads TGCGCCAGCAGCCAAAGTAAAAGGCCAAGAGGGTTTTTT. Residues: CASSQSKRPRGFF. The J gene is TRBJ1-4, the V gene TRBV4-3; no definite D call. CDR3 size: 13 residues. V gave up 2 bases and J gave up 16 bases, with 17 bases separating them. Germline V gene data show CDR1 as LGHNA and CDR2 as YSLEER.

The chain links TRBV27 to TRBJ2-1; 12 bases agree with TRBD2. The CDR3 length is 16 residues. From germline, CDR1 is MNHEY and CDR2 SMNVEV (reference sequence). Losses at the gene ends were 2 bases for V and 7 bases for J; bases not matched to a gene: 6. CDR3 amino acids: CASSLLGLAGRNEQFF. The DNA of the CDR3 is TGTGCCAGCAGTTTACTTGGACTAGCGGGAAGGAATGAGCAGTTCTTC.

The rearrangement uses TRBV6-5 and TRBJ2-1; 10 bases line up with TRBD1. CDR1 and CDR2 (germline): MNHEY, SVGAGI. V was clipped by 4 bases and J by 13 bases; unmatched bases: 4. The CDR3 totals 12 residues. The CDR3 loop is CASSSGQGEQFF. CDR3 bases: TGTGCCAGCAGTTCCGGACAGGGGGAACAGTTCTTC.

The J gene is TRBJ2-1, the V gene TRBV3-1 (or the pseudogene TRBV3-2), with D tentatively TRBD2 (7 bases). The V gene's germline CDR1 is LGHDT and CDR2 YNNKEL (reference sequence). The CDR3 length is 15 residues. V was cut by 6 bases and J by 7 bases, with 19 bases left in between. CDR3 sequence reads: CASSLSFRGGNEQFF. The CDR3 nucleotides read TGTGCCAGCAGTCTTTCCTTTAGGGGGGGGAATGAGCAGTTCTTC.

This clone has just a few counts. The DNA of the CDR3 is TGTGCCAGCAGTTCGGCAGGGGGCTGGACTGAAGCTTTCTTT. Translated, it gives CASSSAGGWTEAFF. The V call is TRBV6-6, the J call TRBJ1-1; 8 nucleotides align to TRBD1. This CDR3 has 14 amino acids. Germline CDR1 MNHNY, CDR2 SVGAGI (reference sequence). V was clipped by 4 bases and J by 5 bases; unmatched bases: 6.

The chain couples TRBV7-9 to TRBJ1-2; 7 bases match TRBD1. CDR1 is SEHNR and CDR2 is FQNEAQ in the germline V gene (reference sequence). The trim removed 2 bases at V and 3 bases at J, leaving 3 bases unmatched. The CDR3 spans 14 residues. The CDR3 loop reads CASSLRGLDYGYTF. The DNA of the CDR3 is TGTGCCAGCAGCTTAAGGGGGCTTGACTATGGCTACACCTTC.

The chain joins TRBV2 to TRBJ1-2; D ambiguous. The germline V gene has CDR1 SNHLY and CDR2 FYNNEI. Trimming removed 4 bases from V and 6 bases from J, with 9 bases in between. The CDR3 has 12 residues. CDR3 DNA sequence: TGTGCCAGCAGTGGCCCTGGGCATGGCTACACCTTC. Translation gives CASSGPGHGYTF. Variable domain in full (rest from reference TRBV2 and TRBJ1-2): EPEVTQTPSHQVTQMGQEVILRCVPISNHLYFYWYRQILGQKVEFLVSFYNNEISEKSEIFDDQFSVERPDGSNFTLKIRSTKLEDSAMYFCASSGPGHGYTFGSGTRLTVV.

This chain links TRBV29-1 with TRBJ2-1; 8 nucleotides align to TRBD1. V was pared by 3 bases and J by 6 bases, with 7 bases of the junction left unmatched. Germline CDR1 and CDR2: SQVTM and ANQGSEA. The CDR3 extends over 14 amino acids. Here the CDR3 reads CSVDGQGIGNEQFF. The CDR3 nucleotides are TGCAGCGTTGATGGACAGGGCATAGGCAATGAGCAGTTCTTC.

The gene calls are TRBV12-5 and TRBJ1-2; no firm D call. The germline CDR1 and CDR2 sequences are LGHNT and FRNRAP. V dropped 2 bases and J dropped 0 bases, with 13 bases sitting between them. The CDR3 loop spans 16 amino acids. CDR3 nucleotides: TGTGCTAGTGGTTTGCCTCTCCTAGGCGCTAACTATGGCTACACCTTC. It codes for CASGLPLLGANYGYTF. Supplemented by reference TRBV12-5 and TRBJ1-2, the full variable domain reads DARVTQTPRHKVTEMGQEVTMRCQPILGHNTVFWYRQTMMQGLELLAYFRNRAPLDDSGMPKDRFSAEMPDATLATLKIQPSEPRDSAVYFCASGLPLLGANYGYTFGSGTRLTVV.